This T cell receptor beta chain is drawn from a study of CD8 T cells in ankylosing spondylitis. Study results and caveats: Disease-linked clones, CD8+, were relatively rare in peripheral blood. Seemingly characteristic of ankylosing spondylitis blood was a TCR beta motif consisting of eight highly homologous variants.

This clonotype was picked up many times. Its specificity is unknown. Making the TCR beta libraries involved quantitative 5'-RACE with molecular barcodes. TCRdb redid the calling of the 5' RACE reads with MiXCR, one entry per CDR3 protein. Of fewer than 25,000 distinct CDR3 sequences listed, under 15% were seen once; the top ten hold 30% to 45%. This CDR3 is 13 amino acids long. V was cut by 3 bases and J by 5 bases, with 13 bases left in between. Germline CDR1 SQVTM, CDR2 ANQGSEA. Sequenced sample: blood. The chain links TRBV29-1 to TRBJ1-1; D possibly corresponds to TRBD1 (5 bases). The sequence derives from a male donor with ankylosing spondylitis or in good health (not recorded which). The CDR3 sequence: CSVEGERRTEAFF. The CDR3, as DNA: TGCAGCGTTGAGGGGGAGAGGAGGACTGAAGCTTTCTTT.